This T cell receptor beta chain originates from a study of cytomegalovirus exposure and HLA in healthy donors. Study background: There were about 85 million unique TCRs (from HLA-typed donors) in an early data release.

The study's findings and limits: Several of the most significant clusters were apparently associated with common viral pathogens in a later analysis. Previous analysis showed most TCR beta V segments were productive about 90% or about 30% of the time.

Researchers ran the PCR with 60 Vbeta and 13 Jbeta primers. Data came from immunoSEQ multiplex PCR; TCRdb stores just in-frame clones and leaves some out. The sample lists a few hundred thousand clones; 80% to 95% were seen once. The CDR3 runs to 15 residues. The V end lost 8 bases, the J end lost 0 bases, and 15 bases lay between the germline ends. Per germline, CDR1 ENHRY and CDR2 SYGVKD. Points on this clone: Antigen specificity is unknown.

The TCR was taken from a girl aged 2-9 years in good health and CMV-seronegative. Sequences were obtained from PBMCs. The chain uses TRBV10-3 and TRBJ2-3; a possible D gene is TRBD1 (6 bases). The CDR3 DNA reads TGTGCCATCGGGGGCCGAGGTGTAAGCACAGATACGCAGTATTTT. This encodes CAIGGRGVSTDTQYF.